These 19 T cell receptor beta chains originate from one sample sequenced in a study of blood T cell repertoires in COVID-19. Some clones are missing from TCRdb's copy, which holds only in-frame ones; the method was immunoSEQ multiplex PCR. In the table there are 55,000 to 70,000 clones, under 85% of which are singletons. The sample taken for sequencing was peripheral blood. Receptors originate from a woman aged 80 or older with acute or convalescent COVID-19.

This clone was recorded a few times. This chain's CDR3 is CASSLPRPGEQFF. Written as DNA, the CDR3 is TGCGCCAGCAGCTTGCCGCGTCCTGGTGAGCAGTTCTTC. The rearrangement links TRBV5-1 to TRBJ2-1, with D unresolved. Per germline, CDR1 SGHRS and CDR2 YFSETQ. CDR3 length: 13 amino acids. The ends were cut back, 1 base at V and 9 bases at J, with 11 bases in the middle.

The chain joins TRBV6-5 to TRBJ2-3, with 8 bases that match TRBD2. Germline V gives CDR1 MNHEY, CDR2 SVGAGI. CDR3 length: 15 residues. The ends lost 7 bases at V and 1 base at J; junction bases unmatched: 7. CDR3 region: CASTSAAGGTDTQYF. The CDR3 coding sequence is TGTGCCAGCACCTCAGCAGCGGGGGGCACAGATACGCAGTATTTT.

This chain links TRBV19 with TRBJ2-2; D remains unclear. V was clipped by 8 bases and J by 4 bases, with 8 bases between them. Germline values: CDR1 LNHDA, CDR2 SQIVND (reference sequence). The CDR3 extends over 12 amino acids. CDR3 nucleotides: TGTGCCAGTGGCAGTTTCACCGGGGAGCTGTTTTTT. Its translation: CASGSFTGELFF.

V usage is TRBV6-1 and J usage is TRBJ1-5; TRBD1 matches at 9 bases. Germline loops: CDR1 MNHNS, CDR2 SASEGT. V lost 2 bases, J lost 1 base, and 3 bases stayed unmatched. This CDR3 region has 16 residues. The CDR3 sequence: CASSERGTGSNQPQHF. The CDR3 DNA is TGTGCCAGCAGTGAAAGGGGGACAGGGAGCAATCAGCCCCAGCATTTT.

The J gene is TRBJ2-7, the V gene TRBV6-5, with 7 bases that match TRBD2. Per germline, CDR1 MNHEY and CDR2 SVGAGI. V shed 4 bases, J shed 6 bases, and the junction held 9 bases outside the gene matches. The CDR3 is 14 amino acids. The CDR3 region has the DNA TGTGCCAGCAGTTCCCTTCGGGGGGAGAGCGAGCAGTACTTC. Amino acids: CASSSLRGESEQYF.

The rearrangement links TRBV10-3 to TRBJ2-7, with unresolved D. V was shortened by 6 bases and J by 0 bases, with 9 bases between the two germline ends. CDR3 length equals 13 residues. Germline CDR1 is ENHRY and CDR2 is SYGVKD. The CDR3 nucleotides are TGTGCCATCAGGGCGGAGAGCTCCTACGAGCAGTACTTC. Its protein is CAIRAESSYEQYF.

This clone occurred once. The CDR3 sequence is CASSSPGTSGRYEQYF. The DNA for the CDR3 is TGTGCCAGCAGTTCTCCCGGGACTAGCGGGAGATACGAGCAGTACTTC. The J gene is TRBJ2-7, the V gene TRBV28; 14 bases fit TRBD2. The CDR3 extends over 16 amino acids. V shed 4 bases, J shed 4 bases, and the junction held 6 bases outside the gene matches. The V gene's germline CDR1 is MDHEN and CDR2 SYDVKM.

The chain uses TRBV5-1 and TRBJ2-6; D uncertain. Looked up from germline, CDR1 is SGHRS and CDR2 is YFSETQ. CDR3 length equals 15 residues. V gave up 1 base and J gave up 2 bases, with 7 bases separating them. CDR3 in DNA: TGCGCCAGCAGCTTGACGGTGACTGGGGCCAACGTCCTGACTTTC. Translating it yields CASSLTVTGANVLTF.

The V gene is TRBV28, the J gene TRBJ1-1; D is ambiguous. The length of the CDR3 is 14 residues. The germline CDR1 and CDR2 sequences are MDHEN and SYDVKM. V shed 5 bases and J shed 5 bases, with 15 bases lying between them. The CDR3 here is CASSPQPKETEAFF. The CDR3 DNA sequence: TGTGCCAGCAGTCCACAACCGAAAGAAACTGAAGCTTTCTTT.

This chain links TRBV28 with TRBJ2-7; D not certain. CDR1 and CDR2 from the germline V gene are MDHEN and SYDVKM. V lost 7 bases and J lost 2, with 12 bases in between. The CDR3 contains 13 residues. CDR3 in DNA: TGTGCCAGCACCCAGACACCCCCCTACGAGCAGTACTTC. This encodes CASTQTPPYEQYF.

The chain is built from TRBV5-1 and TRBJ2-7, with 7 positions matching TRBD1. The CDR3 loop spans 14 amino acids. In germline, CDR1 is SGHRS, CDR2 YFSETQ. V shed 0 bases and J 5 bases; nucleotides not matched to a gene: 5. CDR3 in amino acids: CASSLGDSVDEQYF. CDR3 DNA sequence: TGCGCCAGCAGCTTGGGGGACAGTGTCGACGAGCAGTACTTC.

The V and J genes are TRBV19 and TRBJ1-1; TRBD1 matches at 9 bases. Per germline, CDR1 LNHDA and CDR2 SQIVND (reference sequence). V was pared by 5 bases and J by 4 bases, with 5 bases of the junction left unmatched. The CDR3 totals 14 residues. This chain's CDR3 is CASSLGTGFTEAFF. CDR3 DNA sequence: TGTGCCAGTAGTTTGGGGACAGGGTTCACTGAAGCTTTCTTT.

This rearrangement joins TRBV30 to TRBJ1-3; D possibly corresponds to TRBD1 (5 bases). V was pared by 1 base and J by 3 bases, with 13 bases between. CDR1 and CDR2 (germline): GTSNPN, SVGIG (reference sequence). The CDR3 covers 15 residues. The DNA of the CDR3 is TGTGCCTGGAGTGGAACGAGGGACTTTGGAAACACCATATATTTT. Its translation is CAWSGTRDFGNTIYF.

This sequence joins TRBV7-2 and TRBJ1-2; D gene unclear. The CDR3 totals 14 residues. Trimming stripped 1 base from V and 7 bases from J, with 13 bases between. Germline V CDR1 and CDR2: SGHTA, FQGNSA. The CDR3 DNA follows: TGTGCCAGCAGCTTAGGGGCCTCCCGGGGTGGCTACACCTTC. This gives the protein CASSLGASRGGYTF.

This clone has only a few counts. In DNA form, the CDR3 reads TGCGCCAGCAGACAAACGACAGGGGTGCAGCAGCCCCAGCATTTT. Protein product: CASRQTTGVQQPQHF. This chain links TRBV4-1 with TRBJ1-5, with 8 bases matching TRBD1. The CDR3 sequence is 15 residues long. J gave up 7 bases and V 6 bases, and 11 bases lay outside the gene matches. CDR1 is MGHRA and CDR2 is YSYEKL in the germline V gene.

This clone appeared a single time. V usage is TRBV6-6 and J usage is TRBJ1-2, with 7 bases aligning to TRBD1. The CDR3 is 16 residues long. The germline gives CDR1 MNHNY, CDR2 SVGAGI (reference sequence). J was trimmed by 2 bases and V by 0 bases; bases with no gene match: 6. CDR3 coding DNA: TGTGCCAGCAGTTACTCGATTTTGGGACAGAACTATGGCTACACCTTC. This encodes CASSYSILGQNYGYTF.

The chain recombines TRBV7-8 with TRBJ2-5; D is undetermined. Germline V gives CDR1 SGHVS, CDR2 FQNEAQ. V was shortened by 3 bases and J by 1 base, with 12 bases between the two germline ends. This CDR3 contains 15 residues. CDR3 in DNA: TGTGCCAGCAGCTTCTCGAGGTGGCCCCAAGAGACCCAGTACTTC. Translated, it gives CASSFSRWPQETQYF.

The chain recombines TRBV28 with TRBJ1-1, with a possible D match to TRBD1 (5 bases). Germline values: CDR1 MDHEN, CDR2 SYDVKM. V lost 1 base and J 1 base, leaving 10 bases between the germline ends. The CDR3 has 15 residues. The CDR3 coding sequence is TGTGCCAGCAGTTTATCAGGGTCCGGGAACACTGAAGCTTTCTTT. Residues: CASSLSGSGNTEAFF. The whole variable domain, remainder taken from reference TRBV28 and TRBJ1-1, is DVKVTQSSRYLVKRTGEKVFLECVQDMDHENMFWYRQDPGLGLRLIYFSYDVKMKEKGDIPEGYSVSREKKERFSLILESASTNQTSMYLCASSLSGSGNTEAFFGQGTRLTVV.

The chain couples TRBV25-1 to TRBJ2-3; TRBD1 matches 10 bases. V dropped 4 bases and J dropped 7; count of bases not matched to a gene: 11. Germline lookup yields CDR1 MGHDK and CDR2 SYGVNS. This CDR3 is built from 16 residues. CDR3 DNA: TGTGCCAGCAGTGCCTTTCCGGGACAGGGGCCGAATACGCAGTATTTT. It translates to CASSAFPGQGPNTQYF.